This entry features one T cell receptor beta chain sequence. Its antigen is still unknown. V lost 5 bases to trimming and J lost 0 bases, with 23 bases between them. The CDR3 has 19 residues. Germline CDR1 and CDR2: MNHEY and SMNVEV (reference sequence). The data are from a study of cytomegalovirus exposure and HLA in healthy donors. Turning to the study itself: HLA-typed donors were the source of around 85 million unique TCRs held in an early data release.

Overall study results and limits: What a later analysis showed was that several of the most significant clusters appeared linked to common viral pathogens.

PCR amplification relied on 60 Vbeta primers (plus 13 Jbeta primers). Data came from immunoSEQ multiplex PCR; TCRdb stores just in-frame clones and leaves some out. The sample shows around 170,000 clones, around 72% of them seen only once. The rearrangement joins TRBV27 to TRBJ2-1, with D possibly being TRBD1 (6 bases). The TCR originated in a woman aged 40-49 years in good health and CMV-seropositive. Sample: PBMCs. The CDR3 is CASSQKGTRTISSYNEQFF. As DNA, the CDR3 is TGTGCCAGCAGTCAAAAGGGGACACGAACTATAAGCTCCTACAATGAGCAGTTCTTC.